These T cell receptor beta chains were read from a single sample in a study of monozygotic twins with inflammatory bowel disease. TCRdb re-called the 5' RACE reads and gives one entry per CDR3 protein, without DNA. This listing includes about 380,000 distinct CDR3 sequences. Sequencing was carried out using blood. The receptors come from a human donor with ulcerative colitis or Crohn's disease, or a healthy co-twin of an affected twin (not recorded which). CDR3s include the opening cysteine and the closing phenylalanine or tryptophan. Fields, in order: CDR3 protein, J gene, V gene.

CASSAGTAGKSGNTIYF | TRBJ1-3 | TRBV6-1
CASSQAFSGGATAFLDTQYF | TRBJ2-3 | TRBV3-1
CAWRDLASYEQYF | TRBJ2-7 | TRBV30
CASTPPPAKNIQYF | TRBJ2-4 | TRBV30
CASSLAGQGIWEVSF | TRBJ2-7 | TRBV5-1
CASSPGIYNEQFF | TRBJ2-1 | TRBV18
CASSSKSWTSVNYEQYF | TRBJ2-7 | TRBV11-2
CASSHVLQVKAGYTF | TRBJ1-2 | TRBV4-3
CASSLGTTQETQYF | TRBJ2-5 | TRBV11-2
CASSQGWTGKETQYF | TRBJ2-5 | TRBV4-1
CSVVQGAMINYGYTF | TRBJ1-2 | TRBV29-1
CASGIKQGYEQFF | TRBJ2-1 | TRBV27
CSARDLVESGGSYEQFF | TRBJ2-1 | TRBV20-1
CASSLGGVAYGYTF | TRBJ1-2 | TRBV12-3/TRBV12-4
CSVEDPQGKETQYF | TRBJ2-5 | TRBV29-1
CASSPDRGGEAFF | TRBJ1-1 | TRBV18
CASSLNLQETQYF | TRBJ2-5 | TRBV7-2
CASSLRGRAYEQYF | TRBJ2-7 | TRBV5-4
CAWSVTARNEKLFF | TRBJ1-4 | TRBV30
CASSQDRGRAYEQYF | TRBJ2-7 | TRBV4-3
CASSPGTVRVSYTF | TRBJ1-2 | TRBV12-3/TRBV12-4
CASSLAGPRGEKLFF | TRBJ1-4 | TRBV12-3/TRBV12-4
CSALDRSSYEQYF | TRBJ2-7 | TRBV20-1
CASSSGTQGYTF | TRBJ1-2 | TRBV7-9
CASSLWIDTQYF | TRBJ2-3 | TRBV7-9
CASSYLGNSNQPQHF | TRBJ1-5 | TRBV6-2/TRBV6-3
CASSSRSGEGYEQYF | TRBJ2-7 | TRBV9
CASSYRPGQLNEQYF | TRBJ2-7 | TRBV12-3/TRBV12-4
CASRLAGGLYNEQFF | TRBJ2-1 | TRBV6-5
CASSPVRDTQYF | TRBJ2-3 | TRBV7-2
CASSQGRSGLANEQYF | TRBJ2-7 | TRBV4-3
CASSYQGLSADEQFF | TRBJ2-1 | TRBV6-5
CASSFETGGVNTGELFF | TRBJ2-2 | TRBV5-1
CASSYTRRANEKLFF | TRBJ1-4 | TRBV4-3